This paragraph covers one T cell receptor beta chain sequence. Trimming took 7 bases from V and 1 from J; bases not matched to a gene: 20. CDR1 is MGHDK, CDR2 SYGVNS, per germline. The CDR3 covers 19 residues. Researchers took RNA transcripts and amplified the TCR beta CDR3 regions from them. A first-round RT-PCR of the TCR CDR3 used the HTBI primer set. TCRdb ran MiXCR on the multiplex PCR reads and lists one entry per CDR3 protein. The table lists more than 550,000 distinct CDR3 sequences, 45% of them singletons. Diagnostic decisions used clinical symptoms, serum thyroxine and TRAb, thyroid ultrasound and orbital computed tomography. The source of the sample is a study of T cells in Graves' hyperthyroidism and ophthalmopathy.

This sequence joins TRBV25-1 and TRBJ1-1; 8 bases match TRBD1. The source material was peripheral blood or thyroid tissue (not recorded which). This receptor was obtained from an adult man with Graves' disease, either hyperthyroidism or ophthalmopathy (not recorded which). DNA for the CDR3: TGTGCCAGCACCGTTGTTGGAATCCCACAGGGGGGATCGAACACTGAAGCTTTCTTT. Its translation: CASTVVGIPQGGSNTEAFF.